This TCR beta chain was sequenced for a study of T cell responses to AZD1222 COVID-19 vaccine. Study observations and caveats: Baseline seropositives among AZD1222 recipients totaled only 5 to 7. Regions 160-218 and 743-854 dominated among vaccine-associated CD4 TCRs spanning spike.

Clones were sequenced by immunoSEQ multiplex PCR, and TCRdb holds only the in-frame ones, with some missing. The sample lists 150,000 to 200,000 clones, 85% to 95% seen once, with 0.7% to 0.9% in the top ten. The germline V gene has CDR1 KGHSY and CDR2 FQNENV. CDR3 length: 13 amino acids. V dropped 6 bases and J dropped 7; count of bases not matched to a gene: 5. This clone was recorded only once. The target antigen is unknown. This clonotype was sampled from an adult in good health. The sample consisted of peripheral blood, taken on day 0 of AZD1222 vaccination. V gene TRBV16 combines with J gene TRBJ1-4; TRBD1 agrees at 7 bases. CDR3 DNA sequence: TGTGCCAGCAGGCCAACAGGGGCTGAAAAACTGTTTTTT. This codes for CASRPTGAEKLFF.